Following are 2 T cell receptor beta chains from one sample sequenced in a study of cytomegalovirus exposure and HLA in healthy donors. Primers included in the PCR were 60 Vbeta and 13 Jbeta primers. Clones were sequenced by immunoSEQ multiplex PCR, and TCRdb holds only the in-frame ones, with some missing. The sample shows some 71,000 clones, and approximately 1.7% sits with its ten largest clones. The sequenced material came from PBMCs. The receptors originated from a woman aged 25 to 39 in good health and CMV-seronegative.

The genes are TRBV27 and TRBJ1-2; D perhaps matches TRBD1 (5 bases). CDR3 length equals 15 residues. V lost 3 bases to trimming and J lost 0 bases, with 11 bases between them. Looked up from germline, CDR1 is MNHEY and CDR2 is SMNVEV (reference sequence). The CDR3 sequence: CASSFAQAPNYGYTF. In DNA form, the CDR3 reads TGTGCCAGCAGTTTTGCACAGGCCCCTAACTATGGCTACACCTTC.

The chain employs TRBV28 and TRBJ2-1, with D possibly matching TRBD1 (6 bases). Germline CDR1 MDHEN, CDR2 SYDVKM. V was pared by 5 bases and J by 8 bases, with 22 bases between. CDR3 length: 16 amino acids. The CDR3 nucleotides read TGTGCCAGCAGTAACAGGGACAACTTCTTGGGGGATGAGCAGTTCTTC. Translation gives CASSNRDNFLGDEQFF.